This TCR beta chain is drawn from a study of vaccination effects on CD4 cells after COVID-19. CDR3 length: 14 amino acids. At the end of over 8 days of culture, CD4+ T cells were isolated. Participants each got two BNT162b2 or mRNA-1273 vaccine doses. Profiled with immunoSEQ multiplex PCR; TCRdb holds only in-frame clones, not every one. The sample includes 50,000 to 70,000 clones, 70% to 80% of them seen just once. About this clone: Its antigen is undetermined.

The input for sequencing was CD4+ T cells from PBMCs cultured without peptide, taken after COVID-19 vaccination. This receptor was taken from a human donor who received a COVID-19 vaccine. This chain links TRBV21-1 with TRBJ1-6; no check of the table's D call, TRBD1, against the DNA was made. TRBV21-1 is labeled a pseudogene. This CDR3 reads CASSKGQGGSPLHF. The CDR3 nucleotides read TGTGCCAGCAGCAAAGGACAGGGTGGTTCACCCCTCCACTTT.